The 9 T cell receptor beta chains listed next were all sequenced from one sample in a study of naive and memory T cell subsets. An equimolar mix of two oligonucleotides served as the beta constant-region primer for TRBC1 and TRBC2. TCRdb processed the UMI-ligation and nested PCR reads anew with MiXCR; each CDR3 protein has one entry. The sample carries 150,000 or so distinct CDR3 sequences, approximately 15% recorded once. The sequenced sample was naive CD4+ T cells from blood. The receptors were sampled from a human donor in good health.

The rearrangement links TRBV7-2 to TRBJ2-7, with TRBD2 identical over 10 bases. V lost 3 bases and J lost 2; bases outside the gene matches: 10. Per germline, CDR1 SGHTA and CDR2 FQGNSA. CDR3 size: 17 residues. CDR3 protein: CASSFPLSGRQTYEQYF. The CDR3 nucleotides read TGTGCCAGCAGCTTCCCCCTTAGCGGGAGGCAAACCTACGAGCAGTACTTC. Supplemented by reference TRBV7-2 and TRBJ2-7, the full variable domain reads GAGVSQSPSNKVTEKGKDVELRCDPISGHTALYWYRQSLGQGLEFLIYFQGNSAPDKSGLPSDRFSAERTGGSVSTLTIQRTQQEDSAVYLCASSFPLSGRQTYEQYFGPGTRLTVT.

This clonotype has a handful of counts. The chain links TRBV6-2 or TRBV6-3 to TRBJ2-1; no firm D call. Germline loops: CDR1 MNHEY, CDR2 SVGEGT. The CDR3 is 16 residues long. V was shortened by 7 bases and J by 0 bases, with 16 bases between the two germline ends. In nucleotides, the CDR3 is TGTGCCAGCACCCCGGACGGCTCAAGCTCCTACAATGAGCAGTTCTTC. Translating it yields CASTPDGSSSYNEQFF.

The gene calls are TRBV2 and TRBJ2-2; D is ambiguous. The CDR3 has 12 residues. Germline-derived CDR1 and CDR2 are SNHLY and FYNNEI. V was cut by 10 bases and J by 6 bases, with 12 bases left in between. This CDR3 is CATKLGPGELFF. CDR3 nucleotide sequence: TGTGCCACCAAACTGGGTCCCGGGGAGCTGTTTTTT.

CDR3 coding DNA: TGTGCCACCAGCAGGGGCACCCGAGGGGCCTACGAGCAGTACTTC. Its translation is CATSRGTRGAYEQYF. The chain has TRBV15 and TRBJ2-7, with D perhaps matching TRBD1 or TRBD2 (5 bases each). The CDR3 runs 15 residues. Per germline, CDR1 LNHNV and CDR2 YYDKDF (reference sequence). V was trimmed by 3 bases and J by 2 bases, leaving 14 bases between them.

V usage is TRBV7-9 and J usage is TRBJ2-2; 15 bases align to TRBD2. The germline V gene encodes CDR1 SEHNR and CDR2 FQNEAQ (reference sequence). Losses at the gene ends were 4 bases for V and 4 bases for J; bases not matched to a gene: 4. This CDR3 has 17 residues. CDR3: CASSWTSGRAGTGELFF. DNA of the CDR3: TGTGCCAGCAGCTGGACTAGCGGGAGGGCCGGCACCGGGGAGCTGTTTTTT.

The chain combines TRBV18 with TRBJ1-3, with 7 bases identical to TRBD1. This CDR3 has 17 residues. The V segment lost 2 bases and the J segment 0 bases; nucleotides outside the gene matches: 7. Germline V gene lookup returns CDR1 KGHSH and CDR2 LQKENI. For the CDR3, the DNA is TGTGCCAGCTCACCAAGGACAGGTCAAAGCTCTGGAAACACCATATATTTT. Amino acids: CASSPRTGQSSGNTIYF.

This clonotype was seen only a few times. The chain carries TRBV15 and TRBJ2-1; a possible D gene is TRBD1 (5 bases). The CDR3 length is 15 residues. V was cut by 0 bases and J by 7 bases, with 13 bases left in between. The germline CDR1 and CDR2 sequences are LNHNV and YYDKDF (reference sequence). CDR3 coding DNA: TGTGCCACCAGCAGAGATCGACAGAATACAAATGAGCAGTTCTTC. This translates into CATSRDRQNTNEQFF.

The chain uses TRBV20-1 and TRBJ2-5; D is undetermined. Germline V gene lookup returns CDR1 DFQATT and CDR2 SNEGSKA (reference sequence). With 0 bases removed from V and 7 bases from J, the gap between germline ends came to 15 bases. The CDR3 contains 14 residues. The CDR3 DNA reads TGCAGTGCTAGAGATAGGGTAGCTCCAGGGACCCAGTACTTC. Encoded protein: CSARDRVAPGTQYF.

This clonotype was observed a few times. The chain joins TRBV28 to TRBJ2-1; no clear D. V was trimmed by 4 bases and J by 4 bases, leaving 5 bases between them. This CDR3 has 12 amino acids. Germline assignment: CDR1 MDHEN and CDR2 SYDVKM. The CDR3 here is CASSSQYNEQFF. The CDR3 DNA is TGTGCCAGCAGTTCGCAGTACAATGAGCAGTTCTTC.